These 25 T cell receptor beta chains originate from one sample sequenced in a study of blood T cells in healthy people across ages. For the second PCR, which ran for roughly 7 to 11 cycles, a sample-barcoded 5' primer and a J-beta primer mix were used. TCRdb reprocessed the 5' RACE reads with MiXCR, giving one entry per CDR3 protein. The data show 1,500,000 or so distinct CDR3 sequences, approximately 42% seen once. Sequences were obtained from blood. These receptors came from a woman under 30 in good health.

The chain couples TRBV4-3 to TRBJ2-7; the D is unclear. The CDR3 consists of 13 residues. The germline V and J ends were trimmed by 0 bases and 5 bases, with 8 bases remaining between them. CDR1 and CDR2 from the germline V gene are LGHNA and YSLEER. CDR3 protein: CASSQEILHEQYF. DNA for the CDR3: TGCGCCAGCAGCCAAGAAATCCTCCACGAGCAGTACTTC.

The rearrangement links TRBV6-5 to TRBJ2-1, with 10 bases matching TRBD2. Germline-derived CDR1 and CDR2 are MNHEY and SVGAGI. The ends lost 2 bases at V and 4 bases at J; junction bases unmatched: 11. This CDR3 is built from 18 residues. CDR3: CASSYELAGLGSYNEQFF. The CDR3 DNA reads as TGTGCCAGCAGTTACGAACTAGCGGGACTCGGGTCGTACAATGAGCAGTTCTTC.

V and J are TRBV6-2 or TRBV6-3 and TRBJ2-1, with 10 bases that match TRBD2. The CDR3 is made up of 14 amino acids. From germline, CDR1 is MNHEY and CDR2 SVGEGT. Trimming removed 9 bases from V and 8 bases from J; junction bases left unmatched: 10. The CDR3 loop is CASKSGRALDEQFF. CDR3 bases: TGTGCCAGTAAGAGCGGGAGGGCCCTCGATGAGCAGTTCTTC.

CDR3 sequence reads: CASSLPGTHEQYF. The CDR3 nucleotides are TGTGCCAGCAGCTTGCCAGGGACCCACGAGCAGTACTTC. This chain joins TRBV5-6 and TRBJ2-7; possibly TRBD1 or TRBD2 for D (5 bases each). The germline CDR1 and CDR2 sequences are SGHDT and YYEEEE. The CDR3 covers 13 residues. V gave up 1 base and J gave up 5 bases, with 10 bases separating them. Looking up the rest from reference TRBV5-6 and TRBJ2-7 gives the full variable domain: DAGVTQSPTHLIKTRGQQVTLRCSPKSGHDTVSWYQQALGQGPQFIFQYYEEEERQRGNFPDRFSGHQFPNYSSELNVNALLLGDSALYLCASSLPGTHEQYFGPGTRLTVT.

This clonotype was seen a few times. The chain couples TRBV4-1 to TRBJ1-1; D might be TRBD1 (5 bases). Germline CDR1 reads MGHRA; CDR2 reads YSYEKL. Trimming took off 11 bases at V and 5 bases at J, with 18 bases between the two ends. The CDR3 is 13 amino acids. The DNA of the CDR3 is TGCGCCCGCCTGGACAAGGGTTATACTGAAGCTTTCTTT. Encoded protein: CARLDKGYTEAFF.

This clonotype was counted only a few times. CDR3 sequence: CASSLDLANNEQYF. The DNA of the CDR3 is TGCGCCAGCAGCTTGGACTTAGCGAACAATGAGCAGTACTTC. The chain employs TRBV5-1 and TRBJ2-1, with D possibly TRBD2 on 5 matching bases. TRBJ2-7 matches the DNA end more closely, so the J call is doubtful. Germline assignment: CDR1 SGHRS and CDR2 YFSETQ. The CDR3 is made up of 14 amino acids.

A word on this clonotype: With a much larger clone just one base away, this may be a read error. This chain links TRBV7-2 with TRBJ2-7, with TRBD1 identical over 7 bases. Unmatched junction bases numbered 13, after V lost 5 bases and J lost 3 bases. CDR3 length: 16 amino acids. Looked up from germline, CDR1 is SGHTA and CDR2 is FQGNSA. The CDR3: CASSRPTGIISYEQYF. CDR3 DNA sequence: TGTGCCAGCAGCCGGCCGACAGGGATCATTAGCTACGAGCAGTACTTC.

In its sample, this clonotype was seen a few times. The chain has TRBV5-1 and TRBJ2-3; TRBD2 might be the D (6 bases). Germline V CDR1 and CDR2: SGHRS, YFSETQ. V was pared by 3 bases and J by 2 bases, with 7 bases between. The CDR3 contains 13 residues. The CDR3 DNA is TGCGCCAGCAGCTGGGGGGACACAGATACGCAGTATTTT. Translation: CASSWGDTDTQYF.

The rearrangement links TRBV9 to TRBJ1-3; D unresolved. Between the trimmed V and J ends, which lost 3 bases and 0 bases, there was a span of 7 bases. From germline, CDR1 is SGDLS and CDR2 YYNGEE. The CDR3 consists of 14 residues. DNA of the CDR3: TGTGCCAGCAGCGCCACAAGCTCTGGAAACACCATATATTTT. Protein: CASSATSSGNTIYF. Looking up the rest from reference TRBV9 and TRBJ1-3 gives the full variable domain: DSGVTQTPKHLITATGQRVTLRCSPRSGDLSVYWYQQSLDQGLQFLIQYYNGEERAKGNILERFSAQQFPDLHSELNLSSLELGDSALYFCASSATSSGNTIYFGEGSWLTVV.

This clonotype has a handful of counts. In DNA form, the CDR3 reads TGTGCCAGCAATCTTGACTCAGGAGGGGCCGGGGAGCTGTTTTTT. Translating gives CASNLDSGGAGELFF. The chain links TRBV6-5 to TRBJ2-2, with D perhaps TRBD2 (6 bases). Germline V gives CDR1 MNHEY, CDR2 SVGAGI. V shed 7 bases and J shed 6 bases, with 18 bases lying between them. The CDR3 spans 15 residues.

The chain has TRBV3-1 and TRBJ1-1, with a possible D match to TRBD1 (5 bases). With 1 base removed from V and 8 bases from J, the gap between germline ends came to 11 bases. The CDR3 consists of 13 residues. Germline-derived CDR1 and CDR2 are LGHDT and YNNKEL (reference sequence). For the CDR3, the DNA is TGTGCCAGCAGCCAAGCGGGAGGGGCCGAAGCTTTCTTT. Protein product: CASSQAGGAEAFF.

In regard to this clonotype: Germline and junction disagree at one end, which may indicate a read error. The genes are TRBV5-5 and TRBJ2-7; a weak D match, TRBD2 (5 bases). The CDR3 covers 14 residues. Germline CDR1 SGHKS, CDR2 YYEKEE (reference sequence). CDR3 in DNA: TGTGCCTGCAGCTTAAGGAGGTCCCCGGACGAGCAGTACTTC. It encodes CACSLRRSPDEQYF.

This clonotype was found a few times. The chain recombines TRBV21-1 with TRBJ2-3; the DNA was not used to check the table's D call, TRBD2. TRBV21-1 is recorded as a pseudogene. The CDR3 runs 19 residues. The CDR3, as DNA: TGTGCCAGCAGCGGAAGACTAGCGGGCCAACATGCATCCACAGATACGCAGTATTTT. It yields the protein CASSGRLAGQHASTDTQYF.

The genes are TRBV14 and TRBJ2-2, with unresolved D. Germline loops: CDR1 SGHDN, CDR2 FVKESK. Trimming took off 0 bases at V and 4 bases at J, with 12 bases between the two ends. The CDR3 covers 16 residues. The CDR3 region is CASSQDWAWTTGELFF. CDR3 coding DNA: TGTGCCAGCAGCCAAGACTGGGCCTGGACCACCGGGGAGCTGTTTTTT.

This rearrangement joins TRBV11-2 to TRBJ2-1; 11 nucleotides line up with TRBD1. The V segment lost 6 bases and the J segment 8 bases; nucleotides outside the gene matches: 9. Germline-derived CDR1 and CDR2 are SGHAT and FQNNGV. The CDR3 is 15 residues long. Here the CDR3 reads CASREGQGAVDEQFF. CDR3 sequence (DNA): TGTGCCAGCAGGGAAGGACAGGGGGCAGTGGATGAGCAGTTCTTC. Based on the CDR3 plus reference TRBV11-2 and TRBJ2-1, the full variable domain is EAGVAQSPRYKIIEKRQSVAFWCNPISGHATLYWYQQILGQGPKLLIQFQNNGVVDDSQLPKDRFSAERLKGVDSTLKIQPAKLEDSAVYLCASREGQGAVDEQFFGPGTRLTVL.

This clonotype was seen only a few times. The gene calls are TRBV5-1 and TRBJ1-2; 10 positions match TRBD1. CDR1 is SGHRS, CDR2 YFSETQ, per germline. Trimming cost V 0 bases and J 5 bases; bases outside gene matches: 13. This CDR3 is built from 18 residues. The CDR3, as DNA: TGCGCCAGCAGCTTGGAGGGGGGACAGGGGCGAATGTCTTATGGCTACACCTTC. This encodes CASSLEGGQGRMSYGYTF.

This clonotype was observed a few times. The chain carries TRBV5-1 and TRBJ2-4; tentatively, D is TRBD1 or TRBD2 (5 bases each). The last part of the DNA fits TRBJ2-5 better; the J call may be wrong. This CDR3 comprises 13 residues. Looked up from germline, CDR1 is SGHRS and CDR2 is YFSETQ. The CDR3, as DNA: TGCGCCAGCAGCTTCCCAGGGAGAGAGACCCAGTACTTC. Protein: CASSFPGRETQYF.

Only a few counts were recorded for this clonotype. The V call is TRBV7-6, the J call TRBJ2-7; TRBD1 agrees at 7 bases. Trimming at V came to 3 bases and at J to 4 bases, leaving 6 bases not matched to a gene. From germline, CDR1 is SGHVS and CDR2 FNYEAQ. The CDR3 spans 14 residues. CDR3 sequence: CASSLSDRLYEQYF. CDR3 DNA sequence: TGTGCCAGCAGCTTGTCGGACAGGCTTTACGAGCAGTACTTC.

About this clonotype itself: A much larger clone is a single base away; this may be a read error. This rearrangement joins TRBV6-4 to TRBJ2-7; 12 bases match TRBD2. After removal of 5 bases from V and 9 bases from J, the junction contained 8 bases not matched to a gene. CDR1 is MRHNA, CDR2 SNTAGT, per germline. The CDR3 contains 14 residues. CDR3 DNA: TGTGCCAGCAGTACGGGACTAGCGGGCAATGGGCAGTACTTC. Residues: CASSTGLAGNGQYF.

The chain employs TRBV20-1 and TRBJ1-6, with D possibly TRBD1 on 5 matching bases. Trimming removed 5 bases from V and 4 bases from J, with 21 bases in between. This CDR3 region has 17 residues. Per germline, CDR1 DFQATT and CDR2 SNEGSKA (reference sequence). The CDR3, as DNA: TGCAGTGCTGGGGGTCGCGCGGGCAGAAGTTATAATTCACCCCTCCACTTT. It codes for CSAGGRAGRSYNSPLHF.

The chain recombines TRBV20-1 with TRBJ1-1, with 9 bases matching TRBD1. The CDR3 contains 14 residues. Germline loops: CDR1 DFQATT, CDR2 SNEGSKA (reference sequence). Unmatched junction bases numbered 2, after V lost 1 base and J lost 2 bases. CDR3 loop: CSARGTGVNTEAFF. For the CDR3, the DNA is TGCAGTGCTAGAGGGACAGGGGTCAACACTGAAGCTTTCTTT.

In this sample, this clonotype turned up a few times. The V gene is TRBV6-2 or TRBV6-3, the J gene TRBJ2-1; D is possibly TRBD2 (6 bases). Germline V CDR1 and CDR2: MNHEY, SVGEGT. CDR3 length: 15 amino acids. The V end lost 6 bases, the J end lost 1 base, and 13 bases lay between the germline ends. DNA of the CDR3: TGTGCCAGCAGCGCAAGGGGAGGATCCTACAATGAGCAGTTCTTC. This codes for CASSARGGSYNEQFF.

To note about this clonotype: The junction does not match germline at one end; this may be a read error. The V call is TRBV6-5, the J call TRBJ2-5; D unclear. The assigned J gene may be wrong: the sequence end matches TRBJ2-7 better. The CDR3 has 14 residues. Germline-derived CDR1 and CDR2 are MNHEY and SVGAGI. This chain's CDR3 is CASGYRSSGFEQYF. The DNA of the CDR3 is TGTGCCAGCGGTTACCGTTCCTCTGGATTCGAGCAGTACTTC.

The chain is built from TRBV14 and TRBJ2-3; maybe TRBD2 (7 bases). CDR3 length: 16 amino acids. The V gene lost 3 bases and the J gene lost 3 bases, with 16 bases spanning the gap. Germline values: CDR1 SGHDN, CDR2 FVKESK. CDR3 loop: CASSQGRGALTDTQYF. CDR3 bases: TGTGCCAGCAGCCAGGGACGGGGGGCGCTGACAGATACGCAGTATTTT.

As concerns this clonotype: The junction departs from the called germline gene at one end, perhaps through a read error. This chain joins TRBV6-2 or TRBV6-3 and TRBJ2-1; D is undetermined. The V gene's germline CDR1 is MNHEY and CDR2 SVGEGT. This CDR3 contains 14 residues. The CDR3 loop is CVSSYKALMNEQFF. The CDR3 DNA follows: TGTGTCAGCAGTTATAAGGCGCTTATGAATGAGCAGTTCTTC.